This entry lists 5 T cell receptor beta chains sequenced from one sample in a study of blood T cell repertoires in COVID-19. The method was immunoSEQ multiplex PCR; TCRdb's version includes in-frame clones alone and lacks a portion of them. The table has some 120,000 clones, around 86% seen once. Sequenced material: peripheral blood. Every receptor here comes from a man in his forties or fifties with acute or convalescent COVID-19.

The rearrangement joins TRBV7-9 to TRBJ2-2, with D hard to call. CDR3 length: 11 amino acids. V was trimmed by 10 bases and J by 3 bases, leaving 6 bases between them. The germline V gene has CDR1 SEHNR and CDR2 FQNEAQ (reference sequence). This CDR3 reads CATRDTGELFF. CDR3 DNA sequence: TGTGCCACCCGGGACACCGGGGAGCTGTTTTTT.

CDR3 loop: CSVAGSLGVEQYF. CDR3 bases: TGCAGCGTCGCGGGCTCCCTCGGGGTCGAGCAGTACTTC. The chain combines TRBV29-1 with TRBJ2-7; tentatively, D is TRBD2 (5 bases). The CDR3 is 13 amino acids. Deletions cut 6 bases from V and 6 bases from J, with 18 bases between. The germline V gene encodes CDR1 SQVTM and CDR2 ANQGSEA.

The chain is built from TRBV30 and TRBJ1-4; possible D gene TRBD1, 5 bases. CDR3 length: 13 amino acids. CDR1 is GTSNPN, CDR2 SVGIG, per germline (reference sequence). The V end was cut by 4 bases, the J end by 7 bases, with 13 bases between. As DNA, the CDR3 is TGTGCCTGGACCGGAGGGGCGAGTGAAAAACTGTTTTTT. Translation gives CAWTGGASEKLFF. Filled out from reference TRBV30 and TRBJ1-4, the complete variable domain reads SQTIHQWPATLVQPVGSPLSLECTVEGTSNPNLYWYRQAAGRGLQLLFYSVGIGQISSEVPQNLSASRPQDRQFILSSKKLLLSDSGFYLCAWTGGASEKLFFGSGTQLSVL.

This clone was observed a few times. The chain recombines TRBV5-1 with TRBJ2-5, with 11 bases matching TRBD2. This CDR3 comprises 15 residues. V dropped 4 bases and J dropped 5; count of bases not matched to a gene: 7. CDR1 and CDR2 from the germline V gene are SGHRS and YFSETQ. The CDR3 DNA is TGCGCCAGCAGCCCAGGGACTAGCGGCGGGGAGACCCAGTACTTC. This encodes CASSPGTSGGETQYF.

As DNA, the CDR3 is TGTGCCAGTAGCCGGTATTCCAACACTGAAGCTTTCTTT. Translated, it gives CASSRYSNTEAFF. This chain links TRBV19 with TRBJ1-1; D ambiguous. The CDR3 totals 13 residues. Germline CDR1 is LNHDA and CDR2 is SQIVND (reference sequence). Trimming shortened V by 6 bases and J by 2 bases, and 10 bases separated the two germline ends. The entire variable domain, with the rest obtained from reference TRBV19 and TRBJ1-1, is as follows: DGGITQSPKYLFRKEGQNVTLSCEQNLNHDAMYWYRQDPGQGLRLIYYSQIVNDFQKGDIAEGYSVSREKKESFPLTVTSAQKNPTAFYLCASSRYSNTEAFFGQGTRLTVV.